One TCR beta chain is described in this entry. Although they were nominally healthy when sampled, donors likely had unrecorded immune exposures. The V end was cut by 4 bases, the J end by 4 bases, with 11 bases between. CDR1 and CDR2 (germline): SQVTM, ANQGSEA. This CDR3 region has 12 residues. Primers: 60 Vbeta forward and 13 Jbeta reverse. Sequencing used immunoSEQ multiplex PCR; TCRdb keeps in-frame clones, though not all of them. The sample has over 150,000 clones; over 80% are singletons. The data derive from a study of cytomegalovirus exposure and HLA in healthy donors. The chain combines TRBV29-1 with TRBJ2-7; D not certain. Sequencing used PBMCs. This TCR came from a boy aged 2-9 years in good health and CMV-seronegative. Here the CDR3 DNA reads TGCAGCGTTGCCGCCCACGGGTACGAGCAGTACTTC. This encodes CSVAAHGYEQYF.